One and the same sample provided the 31 T cell receptor beta chains below, sequenced in a study of lymphopenia after photon versus proton radiotherapy. The assay was immunoSEQ multiplex PCR, and TCRdb's table has in-frame clones only and misses some. The sample has roughly 61,000 clones; roughly 87% are singletons. This specimen consisted of peripheral blood, obtained from a patient treated with proton-based radiotherapy. The receptors come from an elderly man with esophageal cancer.

This clone appeared a few times. This sample also contains other DNA sequences that code for the same CDR3. This chain links TRBV7-9 with TRBJ1-3; weak D call: TRBD1 (5 bases). Germline V gives CDR1 SEHNR, CDR2 FQNEAQ (reference sequence). This CDR3 spans 16 amino acids. Between the trimmed V and J ends, which lost 1 base and 2 bases, there was a span of 12 bases. The CDR3 spells CASSLVSGTTGNTIYF. CDR3 DNA: TGTGCCAGCAGCTTAGTTTCCGGGACGACTGGAAACACCATATATTTT. The full variable domain, in which reference TRBV7-9 and TRBJ1-3 provide the parts outside the CDR3, is DTGVSQNPRHKITKRGQNVTFRCDPISEHNRLYWYRQTLGQGPEFLTYFQNEAQLEKSRLLSDRFSAERPKGSFSTLEIQRTEQGDSAMYLCASSLVSGTTGNTIYFGEGSWLTVV.

The chain carries TRBV6-6 and TRBJ1-1; tentative D call: TRBD1 (5 bases). This CDR3 has 12 residues. Germline V CDR1 and CDR2: MNHNY, SVGAGI (reference sequence). Trimming pared 4 bases from V and 8 bases from J, leaving 11 bases between. The DNA of the CDR3 is TGTGCCAGCAGTTCTATAAACAGGGAAGCTTTCTTT. It yields the protein CASSSINREAFF.

V gene TRBV10-3 combines with J gene TRBJ2-2; D is unresolved. In germline, CDR1 is ENHRY, CDR2 SYGVKD. The V and J ends lost 10 bases and 5 bases respectively, with 11 bases between them. The CDR3 has 12 residues. In DNA, the CDR3 is TGTGCCACGGTGGGCCTTACCGGGGAGCTGTTTTTT. This codes for CATVGLTGELFF.

This chain joins TRBV18 and TRBJ2-1, with 7 bases lining up with TRBD2. V was pared by 2 bases and J by 6 bases, with 7 bases of the junction left unmatched. Germline CDR1 and CDR2: KGHSH and LQKENI. CDR3 length: 15 amino acids. CDR3 in amino acids: CASSPGGDLVNEQFF. CDR3 sequence (DNA): TGTGCCAGCTCACCAGGGGGGGATTTGGTCAATGAGCAGTTCTTC.

The chain employs TRBV7-8 and TRBJ1-4; TRBD1 might be the D (5 bases). Per germline, CDR1 SGHVS and CDR2 FQNEAQ. The CDR3 consists of 16 residues. Trimming took off 5 bases at V and 1 base at J, with 14 bases between the two ends. CDR3 sequence (DNA): TGTGCCAGCAGCCCCCGACACGGGGGAACTAATGAAAAACTGTTTTTT. It is translated as CASSPRHGGTNEKLFF. The variable domain in full, with the rest retrieved from reference TRBV7-8 and TRBJ1-4, is GAGVSQSPRYKVAKRGQDVALRCDPISGHVSLFWYQQALGQGPEFLTYFQNEAQLDKSGLPSDRFFAERPEGSVSTLKIQRTQQEDSAVYLCASSPRHGGTNEKLFFGSGTQLSVL.

V and J are TRBV7-9 and TRBJ2-1; D remains ambiguous. From germline, CDR1 is SEHNR and CDR2 FQNEAQ (reference sequence). The CDR3 runs to 11 residues. Trimming took off 1 base at V and 8 bases at J, with 3 bases between the two ends. CDR3 protein: CASSLEYEQFF. The CDR3 DNA follows: TGTGCCAGCAGCTTAGAATATGAGCAGTTCTTC. The whole variable domain, remainder taken from reference TRBV7-9 and TRBJ2-1, is DTGVSQNPRHKITKRGQNVTFRCDPISEHNRLYWYRQTLGQGPEFLTYFQNEAQLEKSRLLSDRFSAERPKGSFSTLEIQRTEQGDSAMYLCASSLEYEQFFGPGTRLTVL.

This clone was seen only once. This chain joins TRBV25-1 and TRBJ2-7; a weak D match, TRBD1 (6 bases). Trimming took 7 bases from V and 7 from J, leaving 14 bases between them. Germline assignment: CDR1 MGHDK and CDR2 SYGVNS. The CDR3 is 12 residues long. CDR3 nucleotide sequence: TGTGCCAGCACTACAGGGTACGGTGAGCAGTACTTC. Its protein product is CASTTGYGEQYF.

The rearrangement uses TRBV19 and TRBJ2-7; 10 bases are shared with TRBD2. Per the germline V gene, CDR1 is LNHDA and CDR2 is SQIVND (reference sequence). The CDR3 is 16 amino acids. With V trimmed by 4 bases and J by 3 bases, 9 bases remained unmatched. The CDR3, as DNA: TGTGCCAGTAGTAGCAGCGGGAGGGCTCCTGACTACGAGCAGTACTTC. Its protein product is CASSSSGRAPDYEQYF.

The chain links TRBV11-3 to TRBJ2-1, with 9 nucleotides matching TRBD2. The J segment lost 0 bases and the V segment lost 3 bases, leaving 0 bases of the junction unmatched. The germline V gene has CDR1 SGHNT and CDR2 YENEEA. The CDR3 extends over 15 amino acids. The CDR3 sequence is CASSFSGSSYNEQFF. For the CDR3, the DNA is TGTGCCAGCAGCTTTAGCGGGAGCTCCTACAATGAGCAGTTCTTC.

The chain recombines TRBV4-3 with TRBJ2-3; D is possibly TRBD1 (6 bases). This CDR3 has 16 amino acids. CDR1 is LGHNA and CDR2 is YSLEER in the germline V gene. V gave up 1 base and J gave up 5 bases, with 16 bases separating them. The CDR3 loop is CASSQGVGEQGDTQYF. As DNA, the CDR3 is TGCGCCAGCAGCCAAGGGGTCGGGGAACAGGGAGATACGCAGTATTTT.

The chain couples TRBV27 to TRBJ2-7; 8 nucleotides align to TRBD2. With 3 bases clipped from V and 4 bases from J, the junction kept 11 bases outside the gene matches. The CDR3 consists of 16 residues. Germline values: CDR1 MNHEY, CDR2 SMNVEV (reference sequence). CDR3 bases: TGTGCCAGCAGTTTTCGCGGGGTAGCGGGACGGTACGAGCAGTACTTC. Translation gives CASSFRGVAGRYEQYF.

The CDR3 DNA reads as TGTGCCAGCAGCGGTCGTGGGGCCGGGGAGCTGTTTTTT. Its translation is CASSGRGAGELFF. The rearrangement joins TRBV9 to TRBJ2-2; D unresolved. V gave up 3 bases and J gave up 6 bases, with 9 bases separating them. Germline V CDR1 and CDR2: SGDLS, YYNGEE. The CDR3 runs to 13 residues.

This clone was seen once. The chain joins TRBV21-1 to TRBJ2-7. TRBV21-1 is designated a pseudogene. The CDR3 loop spans 19 amino acids. The CDR3 sequence is CASSKDPRLAEGASYEQYF. The CDR3 nucleotides are TGTGCCAGCAGCAAGGACCCACGGCTAGCGGAGGGGGCCTCCTACGAGCAGTACTTC.

The V call is TRBV7-2, the J call TRBJ2-7, with 10 nucleotides matching TRBD1. The V gene's germline CDR1 is SGHTA and CDR2 FQGNSA. The CDR3 is 15 residues long. Unmatched junction bases numbered 5, after V lost 5 bases and J lost 1 base. CDR3 residues: CASSPGTGVSYEQYF. The CDR3 coding sequence is TGTGCCAGCAGCCCTGGGACAGGGGTTTCCTACGAGCAGTACTTC.

The chain employs TRBV11-3 and TRBJ2-7, with TRBD2 matching 8 bases. Germline V lookup: CDR1 SGHNT, CDR2 YENEEA. V lost 8 bases, J lost 0 bases, and 12 bases stayed unmatched. The CDR3 loop spans 16 amino acids. The chain's CDR3 is CASDKAGAPSSYEQYF. The CDR3 DNA follows: TGTGCCAGCGATAAAGCGGGGGCCCCCAGCTCCTACGAGCAGTACTTC.

The chain couples TRBV6-4 to TRBJ2-1; TRBD2 matches at 8 bases. There are 14 residues in the CDR3. The V segment lost 5 bases and the J segment 4 bases; nucleotides outside the gene matches: 4. Germline lookup yields CDR1 MRHNA and CDR2 SNTAGT. The CDR3 DNA sequence: TGTGCCAGCAGTTCTAGCGGGTCATACAATGAGCAGTTCTTC. Amino acids: CASSSSGSYNEQFF.

The chain couples TRBV2 to TRBJ2-1, with D possibly being TRBD2 (6 bases). The CDR3 has 14 residues. V was clipped by 6 bases and J by 7 bases, with 16 bases between them. CDR1 is SNHLY and CDR2 is FYNNEI in the germline V gene. CDR3 DNA sequence: TGTGCCAGCAGGGCCGGGACTCCTATAAATGAGCAGTTCTTC. Protein product: CASRAGTPINEQFF.

The V gene is TRBV25-1, the J gene TRBJ1-5; tentative D call: TRBD1 (5 bases). This CDR3 spans 15 amino acids. The germline CDR1 and CDR2 sequences are MGHDK and SYGVNS. V was shortened by 2 bases and J by 4 bases, with 12 bases between the two germline ends. As DNA, the CDR3 is TGTGCCAGCAGTGAAGCGGGACGAGGGAATCAGCCCCAGCATTTT. Its protein product is CASSEAGRGNQPQHF.

The rearrangement joins TRBV7-2 to TRBJ1-5; D is undetermined. The CDR3 is made up of 13 amino acids. Trimming took 4 bases from V and 7 from J, leaving 11 bases between them. The germline gives CDR1 SGHTA, CDR2 FQGNSA. CDR3 nucleotide sequence: TGTGCCAGCAGCTACTACGGGCTACAGCCCCAGCATTTT. As protein: CASSYYGLQPQHF.

The chain is built from TRBV4-1 and TRBJ1-4, with 8 nucleotides matching TRBD1. The CDR3 length is 15 residues. Germline V gene sequence: CDR1 MGHRA, CDR2 YSYEKL. V was clipped by 3 bases and J by 0 bases; unmatched bases: 0. DNA of the CDR3: TGCGCCAGCAGCCAGACAGGGGCAACTAATGAAAAACTGTTTTTT. This encodes CASSQTGATNEKLFF.

This sequence joins TRBV5-4 and TRBJ1-2, with D tentatively TRBD1 (6 bases). The V end lost 0 bases, the J end lost 7 bases, and 25 bases lay between the germline ends. This CDR3 has 18 residues. The V gene's germline CDR1 is SGHNT and CDR2 YYREEE (reference sequence). The CDR3 DNA reads as TGTGCCAGCAGCTTGGGGATCGGGGGCAAACGTGGTGTGGCTGGCTACACCTTC. Translating it yields CASSLGIGGKRGVAGYTF.

The chain uses TRBV4-3 and TRBJ2-6; D gene unclear. V was cut by 2 bases and J by 2 bases, with 10 bases left in between. This CDR3 is 16 amino acids long. Germline V CDR1 and CDR2: LGHNA, YSLEER. The CDR3 nucleotides are TGCGCCAGCAGCCAACACTCAAAGGCTGGGGCCAACGTCCTGACTTTC. Its protein product is CASSQHSKAGANVLTF.

The CDR3 region is CASSGQGGAQDEQYF. DNA for the CDR3: TGTGCCAGCAGCGGGCAGGGGGGCGCGCAGGACGAGCAGTACTTC. The rearrangement links TRBV2 to TRBJ2-7, with D possibly matching TRBD1 (7 bases). Germline assignment: CDR1 SNHLY and CDR2 FYNNEI. The CDR3 is 15 amino acids. The V end lost 6 bases, the J end lost 5 bases, and 20 bases lay between the germline ends.

The chain carries TRBV6-6 and TRBJ2-1, with 10 bases aligning to TRBD2. J was trimmed by 1 base and V by 8 bases; bases with no gene match: 8. This CDR3 has 16 residues. CDR1 is MNHNY and CDR2 is SVGAGI in the germline V gene (reference sequence). CDR3 nucleotides: TGTGCCAGCCGCCGGCTAGCGGGGGCTTCCTACAATGAGCAGTTCTTC. Its protein is CASRRLAGASYNEQFF.

The chain carries TRBV5-4 and TRBJ1-3; D is uncertain. The CDR3 has 17 residues. Deletions cut 0 bases from V and 4 bases from J, with 17 bases between. Germline CDR1 and CDR2: SGHNT and YYREEE (reference sequence). CDR3 sequence: CASSLGDEGLPGNTIYF. CDR3 in DNA: TGTGCCAGCAGCTTGGGGGATGAGGGTTTGCCCGGAAACACCATATATTTT.

The chain employs TRBV7-8 and TRBJ2-4; no firm D call. The CDR3 loop spans 13 amino acids. Germline lookup yields CDR1 SGHVS and CDR2 FQNEAQ. V was clipped by 5 bases and J by 8 bases, with 13 bases between them. This CDR3 reads CASSPPTADIQYF. The CDR3 bases are TGTGCCAGCAGCCCCCCTACGGCTGACATTCAGTACTTC. The whole variable domain, filled in from reference TRBV7-8 and TRBJ2-4, reads GAGVSQSPRYKVAKRGQDVALRCDPISGHVSLFWYQQALGQGPEFLTYFQNEAQLDKSGLPSDRFFAERPEGSVSTLKIQRTQQEDSAVYLCASSPPTADIQYFGAGTRLSVL.

The V and J genes are TRBV19 and TRBJ1-4; the D is unclear. Germline CDR1 and CDR2: LNHDA and SQIVND (reference sequence). This CDR3 spans 17 amino acids. The V gene lost 3 bases and the J gene lost 5 bases, with 19 bases spanning the gap. CDR3 bases: TGTGCCAGTAGTATCGAGGTCTACGCAATTTCAAATGAAAAACTGTTTTTT. Translated: CASSIEVYAISNEKLFF.

This rearrangement joins TRBV6-5 to TRBJ2-5; 9 bases align to TRBD2. The CDR3 totals 14 residues. V lost 6 bases to trimming and J lost 5 bases; unmatched junction nucleotides: 7. Germline V gene lookup returns CDR1 MNHEY and CDR2 SVGAGI. CDR3: CASRPAGGSETQYF. The DNA of the CDR3 is TGTGCCAGCAGACCAGCGGGAGGTTCGGAGACCCAGTACTTC.

V gene TRBV7-9 combines with J gene TRBJ1-5; D remains ambiguous. The germline CDR1 and CDR2 sequences are SEHNR and FQNEAQ (reference sequence). Trimming cost V 1 base and J 4 bases, with 8 bases left between them. The CDR3 spans 14 residues. In nucleotides, the CDR3 is TGTGCCAGCAGCTTAGTATGGGAGAATCAGCCCCAGCATTTT. This translates into CASSLVWENQPQHF.

This clone is a singleton in its sample. The chain links TRBV18 to TRBJ2-3, with 10 positions matching TRBD2. In germline, CDR1 is KGHSH, CDR2 LQKENI. The CDR3 covers 17 residues. With 3 bases clipped from V and 0 bases from J, the junction kept 6 bases outside the gene matches. The CDR3 is CASSPPGLATSTDTQYF. The CDR3 coding sequence is TGTGCCAGCTCACCGCCGGGACTAGCGACTAGCACAGATACGCAGTATTTT.

The chain couples TRBV30 to TRBJ1-2; D may be TRBD1 (6 bases). V lost 2 bases and J 4 bases, leaving 14 bases between the germline ends. The CDR3 has 14 residues. Germline V lookup: CDR1 GTSNPN, CDR2 SVGIG (reference sequence). CDR3: CAWSPTGRGYGYTF. The CDR3, as DNA: TGTGCCTGGAGTCCTACAGGGAGAGGCTATGGCTACACCTTC.